Following are 9 T cell receptor delta chains from one sample sequenced in a study of gamma-delta chains in newborns, infants, children. TCRdb repeated clone calling on the reads with CATT. Among fewer than 5,000 delta-chain clones listed, about 38% were seen once. The material sequenced was blood. The origin of the receptors is a child who received the measles vaccine.

Details on this clone: A single base is all that separates this from a far larger clone, so a read error is likely. V is TRDV1 and J is TRDJ1; 10 bases are shared with TRDD3. CDR3 length: 20 residues. CDR1 is TSWWSYY, CDR2 QGS, per germline. CDR3 in amino acids: CAPGELIPSLGDVISDKLIF. CDR3 in DNA: TGTGCTCCTGGGGAGCTTATTCCCTCACTGGGGGATGTTATTTCCGATAAACTCATCTTT.

This sequence joins TRDV1 and TRDJ1; 9 nucleotides align to TRDD3. The V segment lost 6 bases and the J segment 4 bases; nucleotides outside the gene matches: 24. The CDR3 is 20 amino acids. The germline V gene has CDR1 TSWWSYY and CDR2 QGS. CDR3 DNA: TGTGCTCTTGGACAAGCCTCCCTACTGTCTGGGGGATCCCCCTACGATAAACTCATCTTT. Residues: CALGQASLLSGGSPYDKLIF.

This clone has a single count. Germline is not matched at one junction end, which may reflect a read error. This chain uses TRDV2 with TRDJ1; 10 nucleotides agree with TRDD3. The CDR3 length is 20 residues. CDR1 GEAIGNYY and CDR2 EKD come from the germline V gene. CDR3 DNA sequence: TGTGCCCGTGACACCGCGGTTCACTACTGGGGGATTGAGTTTGCCGATAAACTCATCTTT. Translating gives CARDTAVHYWGIEFADKLIF.

This clone is medium-sized (0.01 to 0.1%) by share. V gene TRDV3 combines with J gene TRDJ1; TRDD3 matches 9 bases. Per germline, CDR1 TVYSNPD and CDR2 GDNSRS (reference sequence). CDR3 length equals 14 residues. With V trimmed by 2 bases and J by 5 bases, 9 bases remained unmatched. DNA for the CDR3: TGTGCCTTTGGCTGGGGGATGGAAACTGATAAACTCATCTTT. It encodes CAFGWGMETDKLIF.

The chain links TRDV3 to TRDJ3, with TRDD3 matching 9 bases. The length of the CDR3 is 16 residues. Per the germline V gene, CDR1 is TVYSNPD and CDR2 is GDNSRS (reference sequence). Trimming took 5 bases from V and 0 from J; bases not matched to a gene: 5. CDR3 sequence: CATTGGRSWDTRQMFF. CDR3 coding DNA: TGTGCCACTACTGGGGGACGCTCCTGGGACACCCGACAGATGTTTTTC.

This clone is medium-sized within its sample. CDR3 sequence reads: CALGVLASCGTQLGDDPITDKLIF. CDR3 DNA sequence: TGTGCTCTTGGGGTACTTGCCTCGTGTGGGACCCAACTGGGGGATGACCCAATCACCGATAAACTCATCTTT. This sequence joins TRDV1 and TRDJ1; 10 positions agree with TRDD3. Looked up from germline, CDR1 is TSWWSYY and CDR2 is QGS. The CDR3 spans 24 residues. Germline trimming cut 4 bases from V and 1 base from J; bases unmatched to any gene: 30.

Turning to this clone: This may be a read error, as it is one base from a much larger clone. V gene TRDV2 combines with J gene TRDJ1; D remains unclear. CDR1 and CDR2 from the germline V gene are GEAIGNYY and EKD. Trimming shortened V by 0 bases and J by 8 bases, and 12 bases separated the two germline ends. This CDR3 is 13 amino acids long. The CDR3 protein is CACDTGRGVKLIF. CDR3 sequence (DNA): TGTGCCTGTGACACCGGTCGGGGCGTAAAACTCATCTTT.

The chain is built from TRDV2 and TRDJ1; TRDD3 aligns across 11 bases. CDR1 GEAIGNYY and CDR2 EKD come from the germline V gene. Trimming cost V 1 base and J 8 bases; bases outside gene matches: 2. The CDR3 is 13 residues long. This chain's CDR3 is CACDTGGYGKLIF. As DNA, the CDR3 is TGTGCCTGTGACACTGGGGGATACGGGAAACTCATCTTT.

About this clone: Other DNA sequences in the sample encode the same CDR3. The V call is TRDV1, the J call TRDJ1, with TRDD3 matching 7 bases. The J segment lost 0 bases and the V segment lost 2 bases, leaving 30 bases of the junction unmatched. Germline CDR1 and CDR2: TSWWSYY and QGS. The CDR3 spans 24 residues. The DNA for the CDR3 is TGTGCTCTTGGGGAAGGACCTACCCTCGTACTGGGGTTGCGTCCCTTTTCGTACACCGATAAACTCATCTTT. Protein product: CALGEGPTLVLGLRPFSYTDKLIF.